Listed below are T cell receptor beta chains from one sample, sequenced in a study of T cells expressing NK-cell markers. No DNA is given; TCRdb re-called the 5' RACE reads and lists each CDR3 protein once. This sample contains some 410,000 distinct CDR3 sequences. The specimen sequenced was blood T cells: a sorted CD56 or NKG2C T cell subset, CD4+ or CD8+ T cells, or bulk PBMC T cells (not recorded which). The receptors here all came from a woman aged 18-70 years in good health. Both conserved end residues are part of each CDR3. Fields, in order: V gene, J gene, CDR3 protein.

v_call: TRBV12-3/TRBV12-4; j_call: TRBJ1-2; cdr3_aa: CASSREGTGDGYTF
v_call: TRBV5-6; j_call: TRBJ1-5; cdr3_aa: CASSLYGRSNQPQHF
v_call: TRBV11-1; j_call: TRBJ2-1; cdr3_aa: CASSLNPPLAGGPNEQFF
v_call: TRBV20-1; j_call: TRBJ2-3; cdr3_aa: CSARDRQESTDTQYF
v_call: TRBV7-2; j_call: TRBJ2-1; cdr3_aa: CASSLVWDVSYNEQFF
v_call: TRBV6-2/TRBV6-3; j_call: TRBJ2-1; cdr3_aa: CASRPTGNHEQFF
v_call: TRBV20-1; j_call: TRBJ2-1; cdr3_aa: CSAGAQVNEQFF
v_call: TRBV24-1; j_call: TRBJ2-5; cdr3_aa: CATSEANQETQYF
v_call: TRBV11-2; j_call: TRBJ2-2; cdr3_aa: CASSLVVGAGELFF
v_call: TRBV20-1; j_call: TRBJ2-1; cdr3_aa: CSARDQGGGVSGEQFF
v_call: TRBV29-1; j_call: TRBJ2-2; cdr3_aa: CSVEGGDTGELFF
v_call: TRBV20-1; j_call: TRBJ1-2; cdr3_aa: CSARDGGDGIGGYTF
v_call: TRBV28; j_call: TRBJ2-5; cdr3_aa: CASSAPGTSGSETQYF
v_call: TRBV12-3/TRBV12-4; j_call: TRBJ2-3; cdr3_aa: CASSPGGLEQYF
v_call: TRBV7-6; j_call: TRBJ2-3; cdr3_aa: CASSTPPGLPTDTQYF
v_call: TRBV20-1; j_call: TRBJ2-3; cdr3_aa: CSAPKGADSADTQYF
v_call: TRBV12-3/TRBV12-4; j_call: TRBJ1-2; cdr3_aa: CASSPQHNYGYTF
v_call: TRBV28; j_call: TRBJ2-4; cdr3_aa: CASSLNRAIGNIQYF
v_call: TRBV5-6; j_call: TRBJ2-1; cdr3_aa: CASSFPSGMHEQFF
v_call: TRBV30; j_call: TRBJ1-6; cdr3_aa: CAWSVNVDSNSPLHF
v_call: TRBV21-1; j_call: TRBJ1-6; cdr3_aa: CASSKCDSYNSPLHF
v_call: TRBV19; j_call: TRBJ1-5; cdr3_aa: CASRQGQGAHQPQHF
v_call: TRBV12-3/TRBV12-4; j_call: TRBJ2-3; cdr3_aa: CASAADTDTQYF
v_call: TRBV5-1; j_call: TRBJ2-5; cdr3_aa: CASSLEWLAASKSQETQYF
v_call: TRBV12-3/TRBV12-4; j_call: TRBJ2-3; cdr3_aa: CASRTDRGPGDTQYF
v_call: TRBV28; j_call: TRBJ2-7; cdr3_aa: CASSLPGTGGHEQYF
v_call: TRBV6-2/TRBV6-3; j_call: TRBJ1-1; cdr3_aa: CASSYVLVGGAFF
v_call: TRBV4-1; j_call: TRBJ2-1; cdr3_aa: CASSPATAPYNEQFF
v_call: TRBV5-1; j_call: TRBJ2-3; cdr3_aa: CASSPGSSEVGDTQYF
v_call: TRBV4-1; j_call: TRBJ1-2; cdr3_aa: CASSQEDRGSYGYTF
v_call: TRBV12-3/TRBV12-4; j_call: TRBJ1-5; cdr3_aa: CASSHTGRDQPQHF
v_call: TRBV5-4; j_call: TRBJ2-3; cdr3_aa: CASGGLGGTDTQYF
v_call: TRBV6-5; j_call: TRBJ1-2; cdr3_aa: CASSYSPGGGNYGYTF
v_call: TRBV9; j_call: TRBJ2-2; cdr3_aa: CASSDVTSGRTGELFF
v_call: TRBV5-1; j_call: TRBJ2-2; cdr3_aa: CASSFGDGGELFF
v_call: TRBV4-1; j_call: TRBJ2-1; cdr3_aa: CASSQRGRALTISYNEQFF
v_call: TRBV7-9; j_call: TRBJ1-1; cdr3_aa: CASSLGPGREAFF
v_call: TRBV11-2; j_call: TRBJ1-2; cdr3_aa: CASSRDRSGGYTF
v_call: TRBV12-3/TRBV12-4; j_call: TRBJ1-4; cdr3_aa: CASSPSGRANEKLFF
v_call: TRBV5-5; j_call: TRBJ2-7; cdr3_aa: CASRRTGASYEQYF
v_call: TRBV3-1; j_call: TRBJ1-2; cdr3_aa: CASRKRNGPQPYGYTF
v_call: TRBV5-1; j_call: TRBJ2-2; cdr3_aa: CASSLEYLGRNTGELFF
v_call: TRBV7-9; j_call: TRBJ1-3; cdr3_aa: CASSSGQGRHTIYF
v_call: TRBV20-1; j_call: TRBJ2-7; cdr3_aa: CSALAGSSYEQYF
v_call: TRBV5-1; j_call: TRBJ2-1; cdr3_aa: CASTPGADEQFF
v_call: TRBV11-2; j_call: TRBJ2-5; cdr3_aa: CASSRARQGGQETQYF
v_call: TRBV6-1; j_call: TRBJ2-1; cdr3_aa: CASSKEVGQGNEQFF